This is a list of T cell receptor beta chains from one sample in a study of Graves' ophthalmopathy and Graves' hyperthyroidism. Each CDR3 protein gets one entry after TCRdb re-called the multiplex PCR reads with MiXCR. The data show 650,000 to 800,000 distinct CDR3 sequences, about two fifths seen once. Sequencing was performed on peripheral blood. The receptors come from an adult man with Graves' ophthalmopathy. Each CDR3 is given with its conserved first and last residue. A D gene is named only where the DNA matches it firmly. Clone size appears in some rows only: once, few, many, or a class for an expanded clone.

d_call j_call v_call clone_size cdr3_aa cdr3_nt
- TRBJ1-2 TRBV12-3/TRBV12-4 many CASSTSRNSGYTF TGTGCCAGCAGTACCAGTCGAAACTCTGGCTACACCTTC
- TRBJ1-2 TRBV12-3/TRBV12-4 many CASSLARGGYGYTF TGTGCCAGCAGTTTAGCACGGGGAGGCTATGGCTACACCTTC
- TRBJ2-5 TRBV19 many CASSLTGRDGQETQYF TGTGCCAGTAGTTTGACAGGGAGGGATGGGCAAGAGACCCAGTACTTC
TRBD1 TRBJ1-2 TRBV19 - CANSTTGGLRFF TGTGCCAATAGTACAACAGGGGGCCTTCGATTCTTC
TRBD1 TRBJ2-6 TRBV6-5 - CASRLPPGQGLSSGANVLTF TGTGCCAGCAGATTACCACCGGGACAGGGTCTCAGCTCTGGGGCCAACGTCCTGACTTTC
- TRBJ1-4 TRBV7-8 - CASSLATDNEKLFF TGTGCCAGCAGCTTAGCGACGGATAATGAAAAACTGTTTTTT
TRBD1 TRBJ1-2 TRBV7-2 many CASSLLTGGFYGYTF TGTGCCAGCAGCTTGCTCACAGGGGGTTTTTATGGCTACACCTTC
- TRBJ2-7 TRBV20-1 many CSASSRAGLYEQYF TGCAGTGCTAGTAGTAGGGCGGGGCTATACGAGCAGTACTTC
- TRBJ1-6 TRBV7-6 - CASSQGVAYSYNSPLHF TGCGCCAGCAGCCAAGGGGTCGCCTACTCCTATAATTCACCCCTCCACTTT
- TRBJ1-6 TRBV24-1 many CATSDGVSPLHF TGTGCCACCAGTGATGGGGTTTCACCCCTCCACTTT
- TRBJ2-7 TRBV5-5 - CASSLEGVWEQYF TGTGCCAGCAGCTTGGAGGGGGTCTGGGAGCAGTACTTC